The 8 T cell receptor beta chains below come from one sample, sequenced in a study of blood T cell repertoires in COVID-19. Using immunoSEQ multiplex PCR, the repertoire was profiled, and TCRdb retains in-frame clones only, with some absent. The sample has about 150,000 clones; approximately 78% are singletons. The specimen sequenced was peripheral blood. The receptors stem from an older man with acute or convalescent COVID-19.

The genes are TRBV5-4 and TRBJ1-1; D not certain. The ends were cut back, 2 bases at V and 6 bases at J, with 11 bases in the middle. Germline CDR1 SGHNT, CDR2 YYREEE (reference sequence). CDR3 length equals 13 residues. The CDR3 nucleotides are TGTGCCAGCAGCTTTGCGGGTTTCCCTGAAGCTTTCTTT. Translation gives CASSFAGFPEAFF. The full variable domain, completed using reference TRBV5-4 and TRBJ1-1, is ETGVTQSPTHLIKTRGQQVTLRCSSQSGHNTVSWYQQALGQGPQFIFQYYREEENGRGNFPPRFSGLQFPNYSSELNVNALELDDSALYLCASSFAGFPEAFFGQGTRLTVV.

V and J are TRBV7-6 and TRBJ1-3; perhaps TRBD1 as D (6 bases). The CDR3 has 17 residues. The V end lost 3 bases, the J end lost 0 bases, and 15 bases lay between the germline ends. Germline V lookup: CDR1 SGHVS, CDR2 FNYEAQ. CDR3 residues: CASSLGAGPSSGNTIYF. Here the CDR3 DNA reads TGTGCCAGCAGCTTGGGGGCTGGACCGAGCTCTGGAAACACCATATATTTT.

The chain couples TRBV3-1 (or the pseudogene TRBV3-2) to TRBJ2-3; D is uncertain. V was trimmed by 6 bases and J by 6 bases, leaving 10 bases between them. Germline V gene sequence: CDR1 LGHDT, CDR2 YNNKEL (reference sequence). The CDR3 runs 12 residues. This CDR3 is CASRTTGDTQYF. As DNA, the CDR3 is TGTGCCAGCAGGACGACTGGGGATACGCAGTATTTT.

This chain connects TRBV7-3 to TRBJ2-2; D unresolved. CDR1 is SGHTA and CDR2 is FQGTGA in the germline V gene. This CDR3 region has 15 residues. Trimming shortened V by 0 bases and J by 6 bases, and 11 bases separated the two germline ends. The CDR3 loop reads CASSLTPARSGELFF. In DNA, the CDR3 is TGTGCCAGCAGCTTAACCCCCGCGCGGTCCGGGGAGCTGTTTTTT.

The chain joins TRBV7-3 to TRBJ2-1; 10 nucleotides line up with TRBD1. J was trimmed by 6 bases and V by 5 bases; bases with no gene match: 7. The CDR3 extends over 15 amino acids. Germline assignment: CDR1 SGHTA and CDR2 FQGTGA. The CDR3 loop is CASSPGQGRFNEQFF. CDR3 DNA: TGTGCCAGCAGCCCGGGACAGGGGAGGTTCAATGAGCAGTTCTTC.

The V call is TRBV5-4, the J call TRBJ2-2, with 9 bases identical to TRBD1. Trimming removed 0 bases from V and 0 bases from J; junction bases left unmatched: 0. The CDR3 is 16 amino acids. Germline V gives CDR1 SGHNT, CDR2 YYREEE (reference sequence). CDR3 sequence reads: CASSLGQGANTGELFF. The DNA of the CDR3 is TGTGCCAGCAGCTTGGGACAGGGGGCGAACACCGGGGAGCTGTTTTTT.

This clone was counted ten times or more. The V gene is TRBV27, the J gene TRBJ1-2; no clear D gene. The CDR3 loop spans 13 amino acids. V was shortened by 3 bases and J by 5 bases, with 10 bases between the two germline ends. The germline V gene encodes CDR1 MNHEY and CDR2 SMNVEV (reference sequence). The chain's CDR3 is CASSFGRRYGYTF. Written as DNA, the CDR3 is TGTGCCAGCAGTTTTGGGAGGAGATATGGCTACACCTTC.

The V and J genes are TRBV10-3 and TRBJ2-3; TRBD2 matches 7 bases. CDR3 size: 14 residues. Germline CDR1 ENHRY, CDR2 SYGVKD. With 6 bases clipped from V and 0 bases from J, the junction kept 3 bases outside the gene matches. The CDR3 DNA reads TGTGCCATCAGGGCCGGGGGGAGCACAGATACGCAGTATTTT. It encodes CAIRAGGSTDTQYF.